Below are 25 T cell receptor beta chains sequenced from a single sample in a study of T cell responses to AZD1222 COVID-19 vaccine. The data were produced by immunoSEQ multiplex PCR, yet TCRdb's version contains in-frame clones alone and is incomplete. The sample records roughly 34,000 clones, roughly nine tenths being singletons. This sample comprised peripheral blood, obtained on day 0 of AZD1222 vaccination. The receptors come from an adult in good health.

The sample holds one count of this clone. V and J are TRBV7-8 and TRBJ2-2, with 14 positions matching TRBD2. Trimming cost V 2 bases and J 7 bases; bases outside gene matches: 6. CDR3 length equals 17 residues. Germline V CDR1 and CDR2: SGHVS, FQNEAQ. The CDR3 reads CASSLRRLAGGFGELFF. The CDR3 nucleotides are TGTGCCAGCAGCTTACGCCGACTAGCGGGAGGGTTCGGGGAGCTGTTTTTT.

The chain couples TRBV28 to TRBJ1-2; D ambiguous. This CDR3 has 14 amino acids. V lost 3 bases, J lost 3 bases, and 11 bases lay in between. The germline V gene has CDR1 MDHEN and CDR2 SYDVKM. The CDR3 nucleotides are TGTGCCAGCAGTTTGGCCGGGGTCCACTATGGCTACACCTTC. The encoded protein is CASSLAGVHYGYTF.

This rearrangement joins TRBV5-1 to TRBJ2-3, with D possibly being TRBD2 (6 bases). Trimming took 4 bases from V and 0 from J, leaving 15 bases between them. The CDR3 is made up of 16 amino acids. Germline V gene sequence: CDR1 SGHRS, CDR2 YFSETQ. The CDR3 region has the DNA TGCGCCAGCAGCCCGGCCGGAGGGCCCAGCACAGATACGCAGTATTTT. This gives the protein CASSPAGGPSTDTQYF.

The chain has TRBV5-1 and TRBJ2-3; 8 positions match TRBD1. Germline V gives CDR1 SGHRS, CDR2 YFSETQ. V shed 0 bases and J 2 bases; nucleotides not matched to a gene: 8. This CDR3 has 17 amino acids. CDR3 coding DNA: TGCGCCAGCAGCTTGGTGCAGGGGGCATACCCCACAGATACGCAGTATTTT. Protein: CASSLVQGAYPTDTQYF. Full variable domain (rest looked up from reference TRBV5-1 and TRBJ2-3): KAGVTQTPRYLIKTRGQQVTLSCSPISGHRSVSWYQQTPGQGLQFLFEYFSETQRNKGNFPGRFSGRQFSNSRSEMNVSTLELGDSALYLCASSLVQGAYPTDTQYFGPGTRLTVL.

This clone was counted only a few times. In nucleotides, the CDR3 is TGTGCCAGCAGTTCGGTAAGGCGAGCCCTAGCGGGACGTTCCTACAATGAGCAGTTCTTC. As protein: CASSSVRRALAGRSYNEQFF. V gene TRBV27 combines with J gene TRBJ2-1; 9 bases are shared with TRBD2. CDR3 length equals 20 residues. V was clipped by 4 bases and J by 1 base; unmatched bases: 17. The germline CDR1 and CDR2 sequences are MNHEY and SMNVEV (reference sequence).

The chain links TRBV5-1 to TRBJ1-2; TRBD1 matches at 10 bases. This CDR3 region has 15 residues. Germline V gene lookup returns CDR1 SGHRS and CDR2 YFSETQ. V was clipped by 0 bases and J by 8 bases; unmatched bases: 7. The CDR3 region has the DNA TGCGCCAGCAGCTTGGTCGGGACAGGGGTAGTCGGCTACACCTTC. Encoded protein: CASSLVGTGVVGYTF.

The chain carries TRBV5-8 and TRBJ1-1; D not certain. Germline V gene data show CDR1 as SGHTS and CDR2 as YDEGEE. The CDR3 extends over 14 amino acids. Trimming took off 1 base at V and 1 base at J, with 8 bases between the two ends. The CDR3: CASSLWVQNTEAFF. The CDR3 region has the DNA TGTGCCAGCAGCTTGTGGGTACAGAACACTGAAGCTTTCTTT.

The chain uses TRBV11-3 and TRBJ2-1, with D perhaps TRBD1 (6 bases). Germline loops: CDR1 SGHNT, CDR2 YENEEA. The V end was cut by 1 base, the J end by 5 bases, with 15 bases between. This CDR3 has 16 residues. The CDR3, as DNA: TGTGCCAGCAGCTTAGGAGAGGGGCAGGGGAACAATGAGCAGTTCTTC. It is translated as CASSLGEGQGNNEQFF.

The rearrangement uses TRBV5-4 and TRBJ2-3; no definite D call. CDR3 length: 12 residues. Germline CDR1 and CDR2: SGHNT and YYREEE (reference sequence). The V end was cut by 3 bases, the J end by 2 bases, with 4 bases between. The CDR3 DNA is TGTGCCAGCAGCTCCTCCACAGATACGCAGTATTTT. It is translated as CASSSSTDTQYF. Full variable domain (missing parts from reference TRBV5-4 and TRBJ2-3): ETGVTQSPTHLIKTRGQQVTLRCSSQSGHNTVSWYQQALGQGPQFIFQYYREEENGRGNFPPRFSGLQFPNYSSELNVNALELDDSALYLCASSSSTDTQYFGPGTRLTVL.

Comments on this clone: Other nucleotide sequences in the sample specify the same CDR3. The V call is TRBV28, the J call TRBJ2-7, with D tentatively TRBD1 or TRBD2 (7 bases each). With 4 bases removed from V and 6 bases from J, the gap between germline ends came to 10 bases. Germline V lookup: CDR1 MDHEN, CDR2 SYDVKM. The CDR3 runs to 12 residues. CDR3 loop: CASSSGGGEQYF. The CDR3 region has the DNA TGTGCCAGCAGTTCAGGGGGGGGCGAGCAGTACTTC.

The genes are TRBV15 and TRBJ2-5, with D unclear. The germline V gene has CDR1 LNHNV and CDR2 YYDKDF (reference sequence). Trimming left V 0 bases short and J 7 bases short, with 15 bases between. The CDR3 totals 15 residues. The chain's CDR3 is CATSRDGMTFGTQYF. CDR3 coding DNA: TGTGCCACCAGCAGAGATGGCATGACTTTTGGGACCCAGTACTTC.

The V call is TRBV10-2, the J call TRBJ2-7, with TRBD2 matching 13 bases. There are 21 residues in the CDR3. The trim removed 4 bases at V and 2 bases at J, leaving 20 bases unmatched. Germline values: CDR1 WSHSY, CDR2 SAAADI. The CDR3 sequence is CASSGMRGNPSLAGGTYEQYF. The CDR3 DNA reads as TGCGCCAGCAGTGGAATGCGGGGTAACCCCTCACTAGCGGGAGGGACCTACGAGCAGTACTTC.

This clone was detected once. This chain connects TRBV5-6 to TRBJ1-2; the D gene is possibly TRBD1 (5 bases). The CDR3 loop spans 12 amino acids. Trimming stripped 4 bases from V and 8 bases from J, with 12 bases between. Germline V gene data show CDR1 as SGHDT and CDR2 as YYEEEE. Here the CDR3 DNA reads TGTGCCAGCAGCACGGGGGTGCGGGGCTACACCTTC. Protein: CASSTGVRGYTF.

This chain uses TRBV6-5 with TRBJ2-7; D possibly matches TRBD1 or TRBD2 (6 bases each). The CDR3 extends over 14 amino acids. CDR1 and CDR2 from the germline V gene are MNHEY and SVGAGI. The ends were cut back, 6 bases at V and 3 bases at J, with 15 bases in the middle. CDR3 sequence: CASRAGRGGYEQYF. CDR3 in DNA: TGTGCCAGCAGGGCGGGCAGGGGAGGCTACGAGCAGTACTTC.

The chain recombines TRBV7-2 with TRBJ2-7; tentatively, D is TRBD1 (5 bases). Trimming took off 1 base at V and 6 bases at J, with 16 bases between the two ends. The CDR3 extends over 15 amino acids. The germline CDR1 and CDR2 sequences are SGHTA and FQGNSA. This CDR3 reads CASSLVPGFLGEQYF. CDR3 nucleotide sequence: TGTGCCAGCAGCTTAGTCCCAGGGTTCCTAGGCGAGCAGTACTTC.

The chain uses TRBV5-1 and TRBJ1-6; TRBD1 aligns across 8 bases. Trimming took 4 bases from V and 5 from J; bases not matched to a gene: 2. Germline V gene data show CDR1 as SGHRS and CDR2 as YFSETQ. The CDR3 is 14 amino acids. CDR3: CASSKGQDNSPLHF. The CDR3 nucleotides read TGCGCCAGCAGCAAGGGACAGGATAATTCACCCCTCCACTTT.

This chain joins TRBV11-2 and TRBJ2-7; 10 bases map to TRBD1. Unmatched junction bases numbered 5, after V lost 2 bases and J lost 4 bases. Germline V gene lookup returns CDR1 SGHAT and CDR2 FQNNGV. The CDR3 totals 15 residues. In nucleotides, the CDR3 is TGTGCCAGCAGCTTAAGGGACAGGGGCGAATACGAGCAGTACTTC. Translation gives CASSLRDRGEYEQYF. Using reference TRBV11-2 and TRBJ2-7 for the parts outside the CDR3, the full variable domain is EAGVAQSPRYKIIEKRQSVAFWCNPISGHATLYWYQQILGQGPKLLIQFQNNGVVDDSQLPKDRFSAERLKGVDSTLKIQPAKLEDSAVYLCASSLRDRGEYEQYFGPGTRLTVT.

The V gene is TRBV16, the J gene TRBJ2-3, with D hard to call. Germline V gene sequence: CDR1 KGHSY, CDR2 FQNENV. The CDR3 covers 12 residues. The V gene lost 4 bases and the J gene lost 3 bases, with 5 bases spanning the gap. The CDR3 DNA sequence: TGTGCCAGCAGCCTCGTAACAGATACGCAGTATTTT. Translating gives CASSLVTDTQYF.

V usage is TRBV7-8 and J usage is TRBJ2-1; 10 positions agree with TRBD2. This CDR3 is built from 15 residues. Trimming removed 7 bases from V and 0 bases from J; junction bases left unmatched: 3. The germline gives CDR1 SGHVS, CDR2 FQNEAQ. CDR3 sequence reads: CASTASGSSYNEQFF. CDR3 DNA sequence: TGTGCCAGCACCGCTAGCGGGAGCTCCTACAATGAGCAGTTCTTC. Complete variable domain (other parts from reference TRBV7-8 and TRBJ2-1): GAGVSQSPRYKVAKRGQDVALRCDPISGHVSLFWYQQALGQGPEFLTYFQNEAQLDKSGLPSDRFFAERPEGSVSTLKIQRTQQEDSAVYLCASTASGSSYNEQFFGPGTRLTVL.

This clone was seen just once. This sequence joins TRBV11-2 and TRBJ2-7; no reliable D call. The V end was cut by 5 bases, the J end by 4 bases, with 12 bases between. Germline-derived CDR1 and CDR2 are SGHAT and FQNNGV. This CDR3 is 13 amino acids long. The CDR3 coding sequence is TGTGCCAGCAGCCGAATCGGGCCATACGAGCAGTACTTC. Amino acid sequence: CASSRIGPYEQYF.

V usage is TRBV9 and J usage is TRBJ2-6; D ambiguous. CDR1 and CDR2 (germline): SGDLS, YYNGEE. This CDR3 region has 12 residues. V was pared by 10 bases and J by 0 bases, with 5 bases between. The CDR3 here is CASYSGANVLTF. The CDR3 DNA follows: TGTGCCTCCTACTCTGGGGCCAACGTCCTGACTTTC.

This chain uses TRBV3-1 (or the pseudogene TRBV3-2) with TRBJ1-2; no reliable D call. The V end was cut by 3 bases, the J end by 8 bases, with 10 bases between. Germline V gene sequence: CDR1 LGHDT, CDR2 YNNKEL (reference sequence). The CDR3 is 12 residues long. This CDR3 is CASSQGIGGYTF. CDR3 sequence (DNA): TGTGCCAGCAGCCAGGGGATTGGGGGCTACACCTTC.

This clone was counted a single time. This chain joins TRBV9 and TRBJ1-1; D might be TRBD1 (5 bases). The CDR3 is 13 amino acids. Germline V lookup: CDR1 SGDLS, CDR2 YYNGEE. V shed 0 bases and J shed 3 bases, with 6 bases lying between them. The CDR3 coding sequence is TGTGCCAGCAGCGTAGCAGGGTACACTGAAGCTTTCTTT. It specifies CASSVAGYTEAFF.

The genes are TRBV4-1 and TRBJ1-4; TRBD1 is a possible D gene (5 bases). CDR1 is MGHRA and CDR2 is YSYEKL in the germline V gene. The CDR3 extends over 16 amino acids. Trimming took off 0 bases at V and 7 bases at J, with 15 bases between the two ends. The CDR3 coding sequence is TGCGCCAGCAGCCAAGACTGGGAGGGGTATAGTGAAAAACTGTTTTTT. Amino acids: CASSQDWEGYSEKLFF.

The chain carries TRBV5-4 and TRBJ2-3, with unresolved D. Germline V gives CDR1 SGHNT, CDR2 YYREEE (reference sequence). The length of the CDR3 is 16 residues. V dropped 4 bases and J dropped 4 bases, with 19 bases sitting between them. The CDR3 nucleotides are TGTGCCAGCAGCCCTCGAGCTCGCAGGACCCCAGATACGCAGTATTTT. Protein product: CASSPRARRTPDTQYF.